A selection of T cell receptor beta chains follows, all from one sample in a study of blood T cell repertoires in COVID-19. Method: immunoSEQ multiplex PCR; TCRdb's copy keeps in-frame clones and lacks some. The sample carries hundreds of thousands of clones, around 87% recorded once. The sequenced sample consisted of PBMCs or T cells enriched from blood (not recorded which). The receptors derive from a woman in her forties or fifties who had recovered from COVID-19. Both conserved end residues are part of each CDR3. D genes are given only for firm matches. Rows give clone size only sometimes, using once, few, many, or a class for an expanded clone.

>-|-|TRBV7-8|TRBJ2-7
CASSLGSAGAYEQYF
TGTGCCAGCAGCTTAGGGTCGGCAGGGGCCTACGAGCAGTACTTC
>few|TRBD1|TRBV27|TRBJ2-3
CASMGTASWAQYF
TGTGCCAGCATGGGGACAGCCTCGTGGGCGCAGTATTTT
>-|-|TRBV9|TRBJ2-7
CASSVAPNYEQYF
TGTGCCAGCAGCGTAGCCCCTAACTACGAGCAGTACTTC
>-|TRBD1|TRBV7-9|TRBJ1-2
CASSFQATGVYGYTF
TGTGCCAGCAGCTTCCAGGCCACAGGGGTCTATGGCTACACCTTC
>-|TRBD1|TRBV28|TRBJ2-5
CASSYTPNYLTGEGETQYF
TGTGCCAGCAGTTACACCCCAAACTACCTCACAGGGGAAGGAGAGACCCAGTACTTC
>-|-|TRBV12-3/TRBV12-4|TRBJ1-1
CASSREARAEAFF
TGTGCCAGCAGCCGGGAGGCTCGGGCTGAAGCTTTCTTT
>once|-|TRBV19|TRBJ1-2
CASSIGGNYGYTF
TGTGCCAGTAGTATCGGGGGAAACTATGGCTACACCTTC
>-|TRBD1|TRBV7-8|TRBJ2-3
CASSSTGGVGTDTQYF
TGTGCCAGCAGCTCGACAGGGGGTGTGGGCACAGATACGCAGTATTTT
>-|-|TRBV18|TRBJ1-1
CASSKGWEATEAFF
TGTGCCAGCTCGAAGGGATGGGAGGCCACTGAAGCTTTCTTT
>once|-|TRBV27|TRBJ1-5
CASSLNSGWKGPQHF
TGTGCCAGCAGTTTAAATTCGGGGTGGAAGGGGCCCCAGCATTTT
>-|TRBD1|TRBV27|TRBJ2-7
CASSLEWTGGLYEQYF
TGTGCCAGCAGTCTGGAATGGACAGGGGGCCTCTACGAGCAGTACTTC
>few|-|TRBV6-5|TRBJ1-3
CASRPKRGTGNTIYF
TGTGCCAGCAGACCGAAACGGGGGACTGGAAACACCATATATTTT
>-|-|TRBV9|TRBJ2-3
CASSVALESTDTQYF
TGTGCCAGCAGCGTAGCTTTGGAGAGCACAGATACGCAGTATTTT
>-|TRBD2|TRBV9|TRBJ2-5
CASSVGGGGGGETQYF
TGTGCCAGCAGCGTAGGAGGAGGCGGGGGAGGAGAGACCCAGTACTTC
>-|TRBD1|TRBV6-5|TRBJ1-6
CASTPGTGYNSPLHF
TGTGCCAGCACACCCGGGACAGGCTATAATTCACCCCTCCACTTT
>-|-|TRBV4-1|TRBJ2-1
CASSQQIFYNEQFF
TGCGCCAGCAGCCAGCAGATCTTTTACAATGAGCAGTTCTTC
>-|TRBD1|TRBV12-3/TRBV12-4|TRBJ1-6
CATRTGNSPLHF
TGTGCCACCCGGACAGGGAATTCACCCCTCCACTTT
>-|-|TRBV6-5|TRBJ1-2
CASSYSPGIAGYTF
TGTGCCAGCAGTTACTCCCCGGGTATTGCTGGCTACACCTTC
>-|TRBD1|TRBV10-3|TRBJ1-3
CAIGQGGDSGNTIYF
TGTGCCATCGGCCAGGGGGGCGACTCTGGAAACACCATATATTTT
>-|TRBD1|TRBV11-2|TRBJ1-2
CASSSATGVYGYTF
TGTGCCAGCAGCTCGGCAACAGGGGTGTATGGCTACACCTTC
>once|TRBD1|TRBV2|TRBJ1-6
CASRTGQRISPLHF
TGTGCCAGCAGGACGGGACAGCGAATTTCACCCCTCCACTTT
>-|-|TRBV7-9|TRBJ2-7
CASSQTGTHEQYF
TGTGCCAGCAGCCAAACAGGGACCCACGAGCAGTACTTC
>-|-|TRBV5-1|TRBJ2-2
CASSWATARSGELFF
TGCGCCAGCAGCTGGGCGACAGCACGATCCGGGGAGCTGTTTTTT
>-|-|TRBV2|TRBJ2-2
CASSYKVADPNTGELFF
TGTGCCAGCAGTTATAAGGTAGCGGATCCGAACACCGGGGAGCTGTTTTTT
>once|-|TRBV18|TRBJ1-1
CASSPKGLVTEAFF
TGTGCCAGCTCACCAAAGGGGTTGGTCACTGAAGCTTTCTTT
>once|-|TRBV2|TRBJ2-1
CASSDPGYNEQFF
TGTGCCAGCAGTGATCCGGGTTACAATGAGCAGTTCTTC
>few|-|TRBV13|TRBJ2-1
CASSLRTVYNEQFF
TGTGCCAGCAGCTTACGGACAGTGTACAATGAGCAGTTCTTC
>-|-|TRBV6-6|TRBJ2-5
CASSSIDRTETQYF
TGTGCCAGCAGTTCCATAGACAGGACAGAGACCCAGTACTTC
>once|-|TRBV27|TRBJ1-1
CASSPRGGTEAFF
TGTGCCAGCAGCCCCCGGGGGGGCACTGAAGCTTTCTTT
>-|-|TRBV4-1|TRBJ2-5
CASSQDVATQETQYF
TGCGCCAGCAGCCAAGATGTAGCGACACAAGAGACCCAGTACTTC
>-|-|TRBV7-6|TRBJ1-5
CASARWTDSNQPQHF
TGTGCCAGCGCCCGCTGGACAGATAGCAATCAGCCCCAGCATTTT
>-|TRBD1|TRBV25-1|TRBJ2-3
CASSAGTGGMDTQYF
TGTGCCAGCAGTGCCGGGACAGGGGGTATGGATACGCAGTATTTT
>-|-|TRBV2|TRBJ2-1
CASSALGGPSYNEQFF
TGTGCCAGCAGTGCACTTGGGGGCCCCTCCTACAATGAGCAGTTCTTC
>-|TRBD1|TRBV2|TRBJ1-2
CASRAGTGVYGYTF
TGTGCCAGCAGGGCCGGGACAGGGGTCTATGGCTACACCTTC
>-|TRBD2|TRBV28|TRBJ2-7
CASSTHAGGLSSYEQYF
TGTGCCAGCAGCACCCATGCGGGGGGCCTAAGCTCCTACGAGCAGTACTTC
>-|TRBD1|TRBV27|TRBJ1-1
CASSLDRATEAFF
TGTGCCAGCAGCCTCGACAGGGCAACTGAAGCTTTCTTT
>-|TRBD1|TRBV7-8|TRBJ2-2
CASLTTGVTGELFF
TGTGCCAGCCTTACGACAGGGGTTACCGGGGAGCTGTTTTTT
>-|TRBD1|TRBV5-1|TRBJ2-7
CASSLGTGTGTYEQYF
TGCGCCAGCAGCTTGGGAACAGGGACAGGGACTTACGAGCAGTACTTC